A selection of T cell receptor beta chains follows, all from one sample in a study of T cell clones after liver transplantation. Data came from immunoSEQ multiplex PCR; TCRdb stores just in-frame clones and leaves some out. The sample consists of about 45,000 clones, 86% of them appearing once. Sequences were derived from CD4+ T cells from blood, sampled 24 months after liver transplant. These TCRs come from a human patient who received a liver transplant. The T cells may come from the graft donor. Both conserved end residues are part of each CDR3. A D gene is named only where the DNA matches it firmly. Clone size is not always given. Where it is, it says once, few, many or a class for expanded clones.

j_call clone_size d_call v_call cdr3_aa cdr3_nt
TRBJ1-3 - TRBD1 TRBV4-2 CASSPTQGLGSGNTIYF TGTGCCAGCAGCCCGACACAGGGGCTAGGCTCTGGAAACACCATATATTTT
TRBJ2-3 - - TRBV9 CASSEGRETQYF TGTGCCAGCAGCGAGGGGCGAGAGACGCAGTATTTT
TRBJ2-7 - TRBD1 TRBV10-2 CATLGQGVEQYF TGCGCCACCTTAGGACAGGGAGTCGAGCAGTACTTC
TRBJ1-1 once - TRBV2 CASRGQQNTEAFF TGTGCCAGCAGGGGACAACAAAACACTGAAGCTTTCTTT
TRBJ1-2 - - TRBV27 CASSFQTGALGGYTF TGTGCCAGCAGTTTCCAGACAGGAGCCCTCGGGGGCTACACCTTC
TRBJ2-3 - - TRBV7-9 CASSRNTQYF TGTGCCAGCAGCAGAAATACGCAGTATTTT
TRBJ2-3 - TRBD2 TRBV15 CATSPRREGGDTQYF TGTGCCACCAGCCCCCGGCGGGAGGGTGGAGATACGCAGTATTTT
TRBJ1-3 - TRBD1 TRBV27 CASRGTGLGNTIYF TGTGCCAGCAGGGGGACAGGGCTTGGAAACACCATATATTTT
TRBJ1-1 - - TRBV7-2 CASSFGAGNTEAFF TGTGCCAGCAGCTTTGGGGCTGGGAACACTGAAGCTTTCTTT
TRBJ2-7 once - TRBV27 CASSSRLHYEQYF TGTGCCAGCAGTTCTCGGCTACACTACGAGCAGTACTTC
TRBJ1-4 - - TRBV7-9 CASSLQGEKLFF TGTGCCAGCAGCTTACAGGGTGAAAAACTGTTTTTT
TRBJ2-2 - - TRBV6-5 CASSRDFNTGELFF TGTGCCAGCAGCCGGGACTTTAACACCGGGGAGCTGTTTTTT
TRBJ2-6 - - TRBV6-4 CASRESGANVLTF TGTGCCAGCAGAGAATCTGGGGCCAACGTCCTGACTTTC
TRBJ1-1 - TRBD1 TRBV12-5 CASGPLDRGGTEAFF TGTGCTAGTGGACCTCTGGACAGGGGGGGCACTGAAGCTTTCTTT
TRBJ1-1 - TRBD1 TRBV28 CASITGGINTEAFF TGTGCCAGCATTACAGGGGGCATCAACACTGAAGCTTTCTTT
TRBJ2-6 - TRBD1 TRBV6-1 CASRTGGSGANVLTF TGTGCCAGCCGGACAGGGGGCTCTGGGGCCAACGTCCTGACTTTC
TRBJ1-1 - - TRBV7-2 CASSFFQGNTEAFF TGTGCCAGCAGCTTTTTCCAGGGGAACACTGAAGCTTTCTTT
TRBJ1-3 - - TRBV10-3 CAISAITIYF TGTGCCATCAGTGCAATCACCATATATTTT
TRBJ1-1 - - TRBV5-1 CASSLVGSLNTEAFF TGCGCCAGCAGCTTGGTGGGAAGCTTGAACACTGAAGCTTTCTTT
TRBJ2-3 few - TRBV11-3 CASSLDPGITDTQYF TGTGCCAGCAGCTTAGATCCGGGGATCACAGATACGCAGTATTTT
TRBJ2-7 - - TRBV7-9 CASSPTRVPYEQYF TGTGCCAGCAGTCCTACCCGGGTGCCCTACGAGCAGTACTTC
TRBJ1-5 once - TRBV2 CASRIVWGSNQPQHF TGTGCCAGCAGAATCGTTTGGGGGAGCAATCAGCCCCAGCATTTT
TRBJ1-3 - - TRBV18 CASSPLRMVAGNTIYF TGTGCCAGCTCACCTCTGCGCATGGTCGCTGGAAACACCATATATTTT
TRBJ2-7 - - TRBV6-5 CASSSFEQGPYEQYF TGTGCCAGCAGTAGTTTTGAACAGGGACCCTACGAGCAGTACTTC
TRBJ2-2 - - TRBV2 CASSGVASSTGELFF TGTGCCAGCAGTGGGGTAGCGAGCAGCACCGGGGAGCTGTTTTTT
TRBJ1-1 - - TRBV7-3 CASSSTGRNTEAFF TGTGCCAGCAGCTCAACAGGTCGCAACACTGAAGCTTTCTTT
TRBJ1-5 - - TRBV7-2 CASSLAGQPQHF TGTGCCAGCAGCTTAGCGGGACAGCCCCAGCATTTT
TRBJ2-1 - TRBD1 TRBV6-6 CASSIRTGTGRHEQFF TGTGCCAGCAGTATCAGGACCGGGACAGGGAGGCATGAGCAGTTCTTC
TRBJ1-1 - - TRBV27 CASSFSGLGETEAFF TGTGCCAGCAGTTTCTCGGGATTGGGAGAGACTGAAGCTTTCTTT
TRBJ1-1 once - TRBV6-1 CASLWGMNTEAFF TGTGCCAGTCTGTGGGGAATGAACACTGAAGCTTTCTTT
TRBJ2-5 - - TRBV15 CATSRDSKGETQYF TGTGCCACCAGCAGAGATTCGAAGGGAGAGACCCAGTACTTC
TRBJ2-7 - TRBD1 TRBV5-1 CASSLASGQGGEQYF TGCGCCAGCAGCTTGGCCTCGGGACAGGGGGGAGAGCAGTACTTC
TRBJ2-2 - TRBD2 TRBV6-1 CASSGSTSGGAWPGELFF TGTGCCAGCAGTGGATCGACTAGCGGGGGGGCCTGGCCCGGGGAGCTGTTTTTT
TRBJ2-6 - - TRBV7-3 CASSLETGSGANVLTF TGTGCCAGCAGCTTAGAGACGGGCTCTGGGGCCAACGTCCTGACTTTC
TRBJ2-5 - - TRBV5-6 CASSRDGQETQYF TGTGCCAGCAGCCGGGACGGTCAAGAGACCCAGTACTTC
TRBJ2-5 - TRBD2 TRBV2 CASGGLAGLETQYF TGTGCCAGCGGGGGACTAGCGGGGTTAGAGACCCAGTACTTC
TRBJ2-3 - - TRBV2 CASRRETDTQYF TGTGCCAGCAGGAGGGAGACAGATACGCAGTATTTT
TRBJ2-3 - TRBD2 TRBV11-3 CASSFGRGYTDTQYF TGTGCCAGCAGCTTTGGGCGGGGGTACACAGATACGCAGTATTTT
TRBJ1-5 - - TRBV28 CASSLTGQPQHF TGTGCCAGCAGTTTAACAGGTCAGCCCCAGCATTTT
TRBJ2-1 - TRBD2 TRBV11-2 CASSSGGVKRNEQFF TGTGCCAGCAGCTCGGGGGGGGTTAAGCGAAATGAGCAGTTCTTC
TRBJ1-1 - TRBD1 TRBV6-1 CASSDLGQGAAEAFF TGTGCCAGCAGTGATCTCGGACAGGGGGCTGCTGAAGCTTTCTTT
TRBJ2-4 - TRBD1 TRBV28 CASSLLPGRQGAYIQYF TGTGCCAGCAGTCTACTTCCGGGACGGCAGGGGGCTTACATTCAGTACTTC
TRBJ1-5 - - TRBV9 CASSVGERGSQPQHF TGTGCCAGCAGCGTAGGGGAACGGGGAAGTCAGCCCCAGCATTTT
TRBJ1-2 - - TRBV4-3 CASSQIQGDRGGYTF TGCGCCAGCAGCCAGATTCAGGGAGATCGGGGGGGCTACACCTTC
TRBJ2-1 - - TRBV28 CASGAYNEQFF TGTGCCAGCGGCGCATACAATGAGCAGTTCTTC
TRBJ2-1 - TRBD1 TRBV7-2 CASSLGDRVNEQFF TGTGCCAGCAGCTTAGGGGACAGGGTCAATGAGCAGTTCTTC
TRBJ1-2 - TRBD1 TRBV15 CATSKDRDAYGYTF TGTGCCACCAGCAAGGACAGGGATGCCTATGGCTACACCTTC
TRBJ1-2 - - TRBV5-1 CASSQDSYRYTF TGCGCCAGCAGCCAGGACAGCTATCGCTACACCTTC
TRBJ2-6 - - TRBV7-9 CASSLSSGSQGGANVLTF TGTGCCAGCAGCTTAAGTTCAGGGAGCCAAGGCGGGGCCAACGTCCTGACTTTC
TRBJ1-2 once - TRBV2 CASGTSHGQANYGYTF TGTGCCAGCGGGACAAGCCACGGACAAGCTAACTATGGCTACACCTTC
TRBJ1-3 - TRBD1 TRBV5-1 CASSFTAPTGTGNTIYF TGCGCCAGCAGCTTTACAGCTCCGACAGGGACTGGAAACACCATATATTTT